The rows below give T cell receptor beta chains drawn from one sample of a study of beta chain features in type 1 diabetes. Using immunoSEQ multiplex PCR, the repertoire was profiled, and TCRdb retains in-frame clones only, with some absent. In the table there are about 140,000 clones, approximately 10% of which are singletons. The sample taken for sequencing was central memory CD4+ T cells from blood. These TCRs come from a woman aged 40 to 50 in good health. Both conserved end residues are part of each CDR3. The D gene is left open where the match is weak. Only part of the rows carry a size: once, few, many, or a class if the clone is expanded.

J	size	D	V	DNA	CDR3
TRBJ1-1	-	-	TRBV6-5	TGTGCCAGCAGTTACGGCAGCGTGAACACTGAAGCTTTCTTT	CASSYGSVNTEAFF
TRBJ2-3	few	TRBD2	TRBV7-6	TGTGCCAGCAGCTTGGCGCGGGGGGGCCGTACAGATACGCAGTATTTT	CASSLARGGRTDTQYF
TRBJ1-3	-	-	TRBV4-1	TGCGCCAGCAGCCAAGAACTTAACTCTGGAAACACCATATATTTT	CASSQELNSGNTIYF
TRBJ2-2	few	TRBD2	TRBV9	TGTGCCAGCAATCCTAGCGGGGGGGCCGGGGAGCTGTTTTTT	CASNPSGGAGELFF
TRBJ1-6	-	TRBD1	TRBV25-1	TGTGCCAGTATTAAACAGGGGGACTATAATTCACCCCTCCACTTT	CASIKQGDYNSPLHF
TRBJ1-1	-	TRBD1	TRBV5-4	TGTGCCAGCAGCCGCACAGGGGGCACTGAAGCTTTCTTT	CASSRTGGTEAFF
TRBJ1-5	few	TRBD1	TRBV19	TGTGCCAGTAGCCCCGGACAGGGCCGGGGCAATCAGCCCCAGCATTTT	CASSPGQGRGNQPQHF
TRBJ2-5	few	TRBD1	TRBV7-7	TGTGCCAGCAGCCCGCTACTCGGACAGGGGCAAGAGACCCAGTACTTC	CASSPLLGQGQETQYF
TRBJ2-7	few	TRBD2	TRBV6-5	TGTGCCAGCAGTAACCTAGCGGGGGGGCGGGAGCAGTACTTC	CASSNLAGGREQYF
TRBJ1-3	few	TRBD1	TRBV9	TGTGCCAGCAGCAGAAGACAGGGGGCGGCTTCGCGCGGCTCTGGAAACACCATATATTTT	CASSRRQGAASRGSGNTIYF
TRBJ1-3	-	-	TRBV15	TGTGCCACCAGCAGGTCCCCGGTCTCCTCTGGAAACACCATATATTTT	CATSRSPVSSGNTIYF
TRBJ1-6	many	-	TRBV11-2	TGTGCCAGCAGCTCCTTGCCTCGGGATTCACCCCTCCACTTT	CASSSLPRDSPLHF
TRBJ2-1	few	-	TRBV5-1	TGCGCCAGCAGCTTCGGGAACTCGGATGAGCAGTTCTTC	CASSFGNSDEQFF
TRBJ1-5	few	-	TRBV7-9	TGTGCCAGCAGCTTAGGGTATGGAGGGGCGAATTCCAATCAACCCCAGCATTTT	CASSLGYGGANSNQPQHF
TRBJ2-7	-	TRBD1	TRBV5-4	TGTGCCAGCAGATCTACTGCCGGGACAGGCGGGTACGAGCAGTACTTC	CASRSTAGTGGYEQYF
TRBJ2-1	-	TRBD2	TRBV19	TGTGCCAGCCGTCGTAGCGGGGGGAACAATGAGCAGTTCTTC	CASRRSGGNNEQFF
TRBJ2-5	many	-	TRBV29-1	TGCAGCGTTGATTCAGTAGGCGGGACCCAAGAGACCCAGTACTTC	CSVDSVGGTQETQYF
TRBJ2-1	-	-	TRBV2	TGTGCCAGCAAGGTAACGAACTACCCATACAATGAGCAGTTCTTC	CASKVTNYPYNEQFF
TRBJ2-1	few	TRBD2	TRBV2	TGTGCCAGCAGTGACAGCGGGGGCACCTACAATGAGCAGTTCTTC	CASSDSGGTYNEQFF
TRBJ1-2	few	-	TRBV6-5	TGTGCCAGCAGCCTCGTCGCGGGAGGGGGCTATGGCTACACCTTC	CASSLVAGGGYGYTF
TRBJ2-1	-	-	TRBV5-1	TGCGCCAGCAGGGCCGGGAATGAGCAGTTCTTC	CASRAGNEQFF
TRBJ1-5	-	-	TRBV2	TGTGCCAGCAGTCTGGGCCTTCAGGGCAATCAGCCCCAGCATTTT	CASSLGLQGNQPQHF
TRBJ1-1	-	TRBD1	TRBV19	TGTGCCAGTAGTTACCTGACAGGGGCACAGAGGACTGAAGCTTTCTTT	CASSYLTGAQRTEAFF
TRBJ1-2	-	-	TRBV4-3	TGCGCCAGCAGCCAAGATCGATCGGAGGGGTTTGGTGGCTACACCTTC	CASSQDRSEGFGGYTF
TRBJ2-2	few	TRBD1	TRBV27	TGTGCCAGCAGCCAAGGACAGGTGATTGGGGAGCTGTTTTTT	CASSQGQVIGELFF
TRBJ2-7	few	-	TRBV5-1	TGCGCCAGCAGCGCGTCTTCGACAGGACGTCCGTACGAGCAGTACTTC	CASSASSTGRPYEQYF
TRBJ2-5	few	TRBD2	TRBV7-8	TGTGCCAGCAGCCGGACTAGCGTGGGGACCCAGTACTTC	CASSRTSVGTQYF
TRBJ2-3	-	TRBD2	TRBV12-5	TGTGCTAGTGGCCCCAGAAGTGGACTAGCTAACGCAGATACGCAGTATTTT	CASGPRSGLANADTQYF
TRBJ1-4	few	-	TRBV7-9	TGTGCCAGCAGCCTGGTTGGGGGCGTCGATGAAAAACTGTTTTTT	CASSLVGGVDEKLFF
TRBJ2-3	few	TRBD2	TRBV7-2	TGTGCCAGCAGCCGGGGGGGGATCACAGATACGCAGTATTTT	CASSRGGITDTQYF
TRBJ1-1	few	TRBD1	TRBV4-2	TGTGCCAGCAGCCGAATGGGGACAGGAAACACTGAAGCTTTCTTT	CASSRMGTGNTEAFF
TRBJ2-7	-	-	TRBV4-3	TGCGCCAGCAGCCAAAGGCAGGGTCTCTACGAGCAGTACTTC	CASSQRQGLYEQYF
TRBJ2-5	-	-	TRBV6-5	TGTGCCATCAGTGAAGGGGGAGAGACCCAGTACTTC	CAISEGGETQYF
TRBJ2-5	many	-	TRBV15	TGTGCCACCAGCAGAGTACTAGGCAGGGGTGAGACCCAGTACTTC	CATSRVLGRGETQYF
TRBJ2-5	few	-	TRBV7-9	TGTGCCAGCAGCCAAAGGGCGGGACAAGAGACCCAGTACTTC	CASSQRAGQETQYF
TRBJ2-1	few	TRBD1	TRBV4-2	TGTGCCAGCAGCCAGGCGGGACAGGGGAATGAGCAGTTCTTC	CASSQAGQGNEQFF
TRBJ2-1	-	-	TRBV9	TGTGCCAGCAGCGTAGAGGGGGGGCGCGGCGATGAGCAGTTCTTC	CASSVEGGRGDEQFF
TRBJ2-1	-	-	TRBV5-1	TGCGCCAGCAGCTTGGCCGCGGCCTCGGCGGATGAGCAGTTCTTC	CASSLAAASADEQFF
TRBJ2-7	-	TRBD1	TRBV10-3	TGTGCCATCAGTGACTTGACAGGGTCGCCATCCTACGAGCAGTACTTC	CAISDLTGSPSYEQYF
TRBJ2-1	many	-	TRBV4-1	TGCGCCAGCAGCCAACTGACCGGGACTGTTTACAATGAGCAGTTCTTC	CASSQLTGTVYNEQFF
TRBJ2-2	-	TRBD1	TRBV27	TGTGCCAGCAGTCAGGGGGCCCACACCGGGGAGCTGTTTTTT	CASSQGAHTGELFF
TRBJ1-3	few	-	TRBV14	TGTGCCAGCAGCCAGGACAGTGCTGGAAACACCATATATTTT	CASSQDSAGNTIYF
TRBJ2-7	-	TRBD2	TRBV11-2	TGTGCCAGCAGCTTAGATTTGGGGGCTAGCGGGGCTCGCGAGCAGTACTTC	CASSLDLGASGAREQYF
TRBJ2-6	-	-	TRBV6-6	TGTGCCAGCACTAGATACTCTGGGGCCAACGTCCTGACTTTC	CASTRYSGANVLTF
TRBJ2-3	-	TRBD1	TRBV5-1	TGCGCCAGCACCCGGACAGGAGGTGCGGGTACGCAGTATTTT	CASTRTGGAGTQYF
TRBJ2-5	many	-	TRBV7-2	TGTGCCAGCAGCTCACAAGAGACCCAGTACTTC	CASSSQETQYF